Shown below are 12 T cell receptor beta chains from a single sample sequenced in a study of vaccination and CD4 T cells after COVID-19 (dated by TCRdb to 2021 to 2024). Libraries were built with PCR. TCRdb records Illumina iSeq 100 as the sequencer. DNA from cultured CD4+ T cells was subjected to TCR sequencing with the Oncomine TCR Beta short-read assay at the Johns Hopkins FTIC core. TCRdb reanalyzed the raw reads on its own, using fastp at Q25 for trimming and MiXCR for clone calling, and kept in-frame beta chains. All rows with the same CDR3 protein become a single entry with the most common DNA and genes. Recorded for this sample are 6,500 to 10,000 distinct CDR3 sequences; about 55% of them occurred a single time. The ten most abundant clones make up less than 40% of the sample. The antigens these receptors bind are not known. The treatment or condition label on this specimen signifies: approximately 10-day PBMC culture with coronavirus spike peptide pools or control peptides (ViraFEST assay).

The sample taken for sequencing was CD4+ T cells from blood, cultured in vitro. Source of these receptors: a human donor who had recovered from COVID-19.

The V gene is TRBV7-2, the J gene TRBJ1-1, with D uncertain. The ends were cut back, 1 base at V and 7 bases at J, with 10 bases in the middle. Germline V gene lookup returns CDR1 SGHTA and CDR2 FQGNSA. The CDR3 is 13 residues long. CDR3 nucleotides: TGTGCCAGCAGCTTAGGGGCTGCTGGTGAAGCTTTCTTT. Translated, it gives CASSLGAAGEAFF.

V is TRBV19 and J is TRBJ1-1, with D tentatively TRBD1 (6 bases). The length of the CDR3 is 13 residues. V dropped 5 bases and J dropped 4 bases, with 11 bases sitting between them. Germline V lookup: CDR1 LNHDA, CDR2 SQIVND (reference sequence). CDR3 DNA sequence: TGTGCCAGTAGTTTACGGACAGCCACTGAAGCTTTCTTT. Translating gives CASSLRTATEAFF.

This clonotype was observed a few times. V gene TRBV11-1 combines with J gene TRBJ2-7; D is uncertain. The germline CDR1 and CDR2 sequences are SGHAT and FQDESV (reference sequence). V gave up 4 bases and J gave up 7 bases, with 17 bases separating them. The CDR3 length is 14 residues. Here the CDR3 DNA reads TGTGCCAGCAGCTGGCAGGCTGGCCCGGAGGAGCAGTACTTC. Its protein is CASSWQAGPEEQYF.

This clonotype has only a few counts. J is TRBJ1-5 and V is TRBV6-2 or TRBV6-3; TRBD1 agrees at 7 bases. Germline V CDR1 and CDR2: MNHEY, SVGEGT. V shed 6 bases, J shed 2 bases, and the junction held 7 bases outside the gene matches. CDR3 length: 15 residues. CDR3 nucleotide sequence: TGTGCCAGCAGCAGAGGACAGGCCGGCAATCAGCCCCAGCATTTT. Amino acids: CASSRGQAGNQPQHF.

The rearrangement uses TRBV11-2 and TRBJ2-3, with 8 bases matching TRBD2. The length of the CDR3 is 18 residues. J was trimmed by 2 bases and V by 5 bases; bases with no gene match: 15. Germline V gives CDR1 SGHAT, CDR2 FQNNGV. As DNA, the CDR3 is TGTGCCAGCAGCCTAGGGAAGGGGCGGGGGGCCTACACAGATACGCAGTATTTT. It specifies CASSLGKGRGAYTDTQYF.

The gene calls are TRBV7-9 and TRBJ1-1, with no clear D. The V end was cut by 0 bases, the J end by 1 base, with 6 bases between. CDR3 size: 14 residues. Germline V CDR1 and CDR2: SEHNR, FQNEAQ (reference sequence). The CDR3: CASSLALTNTEAFF. DNA for the CDR3: TGTGCCAGCAGCTTAGCGCTGACGAACACTGAAGCTTTCTTT.

This clonotype was seen a single time. The chain carries TRBV7-9 and TRBJ2-3; the D gene is possibly TRBD1 (6 bases). Germline V lookup: CDR1 SEHNR, CDR2 FQNEAQ (reference sequence). The CDR3 totals 15 residues. The V and J ends lost 4 bases and 1 base respectively, with 12 bases between them. CDR3 in amino acids: CASSSTGTRTDTQYF. CDR3 DNA: TGTGCCAGCAGCTCAACAGGGACCCGCACAGATACGCAGTATTTT.

This chain links TRBV7-6 with TRBJ2-3; a possible D gene is TRBD2 (5 bases). The germline V and J ends were trimmed by 1 base and 3 bases, with 11 bases remaining between them. Germline V gives CDR1 SGHVS, CDR2 FNYEAQ. The CDR3 totals 15 residues. In DNA, the CDR3 is TGTGCCAGCAGCTTAGGTCGGGGAACGACAGATACGCAGTATTTT. Protein sequence: CASSLGRGTTDTQYF. The whole variable domain, remainder taken from reference TRBV7-6 and TRBJ2-3, is GAGVSQSPRYKVTKRGQDVALRCDPISGHVSLYWYRQALGQGPEFLTYFNYEAQQDKSGLPNDRFSAERPEGSISTLTIQRTEQRDSAMYRCASSLGRGTTDTQYFGPGTRLTVL.

The chain is built from TRBV28 and TRBJ2-2; the D gene is possibly TRBD1 (6 bases). This CDR3 has 14 amino acids. Trimming cost V 6 bases and J 0 bases, with 8 bases left between them. CDR1 and CDR2 from the germline V gene are MDHEN and SYDVKM. The CDR3 DNA reads TGTGCCAGCAGAGGGACAACGAACACCGGGGAGCTGTTTTTT. As protein: CASRGTTNTGELFF.

This clonotype was seen a handful of times. The chain has TRBV20-1 and TRBJ2-5; the match to TRBD1 covers 11 bases. Germline loops: CDR1 DFQATT, CDR2 SNEGSKA (reference sequence). V lost 6 bases and J lost 2; bases outside the gene matches: 2. The CDR3 loop spans 13 amino acids. The CDR3 region is CSARDRGQETQYF. CDR3 bases: TGCAGTGCCCGGGACAGGGGGCAAGAGACCCAGTACTTC.

Remarks on this clonotype: One junction end does not reproduce the germline sequence, and a read error may be involved. V and J are TRBV7-9 and TRBJ2-1, with D possibly matching TRBD1 (5 bases). CDR1 SEHNR and CDR2 FQNEAQ come from the germline V gene (reference sequence). This CDR3 spans 15 amino acids. Here the CDR3 DNA reads TGTGCCAGCAGTTTAGGGGCAGCTAGTGGCGATGAGCAGTTCTTC. Protein product: CASSLGAASGDEQFF. Drawing the rest from reference TRBV7-9 and TRBJ2-1, the complete variable domain is DTGVSQNPRHKITKRGQNVTFRCDPISEHNRLYWYRQTLGQGPEFLTYFQNEAQLEKSRLLSDRFSAERPKGSFSTLEIQRTEQGDSAMYLCASSLGAASGDEQFFGPGTRLTVL.

This clonotype was picked up one time. This sequence joins TRBV5-4 and TRBJ1-2, with D perhaps matching TRBD1 (6 bases). The CDR3 consists of 12 residues. Trimming cost V 0 bases and J 13 bases, with 13 bases left between them. CDR1 and CDR2 from the germline V gene are SGHNT and YYREEE (reference sequence). CDR3 residues: CASSLVQGLATF. As DNA, the CDR3 is TGTGCCAGCAGCTTGGTCCAGGGGTTAGCCACCTTC.